A single sample is the source of the 27 T cell receptor beta chains below, sequenced in a study of blood T cell repertoires in COVID-19. Here immunoSEQ multiplex PCR was the method, and the copy in TCRdb shows in-frame clones only, minus some. Among about 100,000 clones listed, approximately 90% were seen once. Sequenced input: peripheral blood. The receptors derive from a man between 60 and 75 years old with acute or convalescent COVID-19.

The chain combines TRBV6-1 with TRBJ2-4, with D perhaps TRBD1 (6 bases). CDR3 length equals 18 residues. The V end lost 4 bases, the J end lost 0 bases, and 19 bases lay between the germline ends. Germline CDR1 MNHNS, CDR2 SASEGT. DNA for the CDR3: TGTGCCAGCAGTGGTCCCCGACAGGCGGTACTAGCCAAAAACATTCAGTACTTC. Residues: CASSGPRQAVLAKNIQYF.

The rearrangement links TRBV24-1 to TRBJ1-1, with 8 bases matching TRBD1. The CDR3 runs to 14 residues. CDR1 is KGHDR and CDR2 is SFDVKD in the germline V gene. V lost 8 bases, J lost 4 bases, and 8 bases stayed unmatched. The CDR3 spells CATTTGTGGTEAFF. The CDR3 DNA follows: TGTGCCACCACCACAGGTACAGGGGGCACTGAAGCTTTCTTT.

The gene calls are TRBV27 and TRBJ1-6, with D maybe TRBD1 (6 bases). Germline V gene lookup returns CDR1 MNHEY and CDR2 SMNVEV (reference sequence). The CDR3 spans 14 residues. The germline V and J ends were trimmed by 4 bases and 5 bases, with 9 bases remaining between them. The CDR3 protein is CASSYRDNNSPLHF. The CDR3 nucleotides are TGTGCCAGCAGTTATCGGGACAATAATTCACCCCTCCACTTT.

The V gene is TRBV2, the J gene TRBJ1-3; the D is unclear. The germline CDR1 and CDR2 sequences are SNHLY and FYNNEI. The CDR3 has 15 amino acids. Trimming stripped 7 bases from V and 0 bases from J, with 13 bases between. The CDR3 DNA follows: TGTGCCAGCAAAGAGGCGCACCTCTCTGGAAACACCATATATTTT. Its translation: CASKEAHLSGNTIYF. The full variable domain, its missing parts supplied by reference TRBV2 and TRBJ1-3, is EPEVTQTPSHQVTQMGQEVILRCVPISNHLYFYWYRQILGQKVEFLVSFYNNEISEKSEIFDDQFSVERPDGSNFTLKIRSTKLEDSAMYFCASKEAHLSGNTIYFGEGSWLTVV.

The chain uses TRBV5-4 and TRBJ1-5; no definite D call. Germline lookup yields CDR1 SGHNT and CDR2 YYREEE (reference sequence). CDR3 size: 15 residues. V dropped 0 bases and J dropped 2 bases, with 9 bases sitting between them. The CDR3 spells CASSLGEGRNQPQHF. CDR3 bases: TGTGCCAGCAGCTTGGGGGAGGGTCGCAATCAGCCCCAGCATTTT.

The genes are TRBV12-3 or TRBV12-4 and TRBJ2-1; 9 nucleotides line up with TRBD1. The V and J ends lost 10 bases and 6 bases, in that order; junction bases with no gene match: 7. The CDR3 length is 13 residues. In DNA form, the CDR3 reads TGTGCCACACAACAGGGGGCGGCCAATGAGCAGTTCTTC. Translated, it gives CATQQGAANEQFF.

This sequence joins TRBV28 and TRBJ2-2; TRBD1 matches 7 bases. The J segment lost 2 bases and the V segment lost 5 bases, leaving 8 bases of the junction unmatched. The CDR3 runs to 16 residues. CDR1 is MDHEN and CDR2 is SYDVKM in the germline V gene. CDR3 coding DNA: TGTGCCAGCAGTCTGGGACAGACTAAAAACACCGGGGAGCTGTTTTTT. Its translation is CASSLGQTKNTGELFF.

V and J are TRBV4-2 and TRBJ2-2, with D maybe TRBD1 (6 bases). V was trimmed by 3 bases and J by 1 base, leaving 21 bases between them. Germline loops: CDR1 LGHNA, CDR2 YNFKEQ. The CDR3 totals 19 residues. The CDR3 DNA sequence: TGTGCCAGCAGCCATCCCCACTATAAACAGGGTTTGAACACCGGGGAGCTGTTTTTT. This gives the protein CASSHPHYKQGLNTGELFF.

V is TRBV11-3 and J is TRBJ2-1, with a weak D call TRBD2 (6 bases). The CDR3 covers 14 residues. Trimming pared 6 bases from V and 10 bases from J, leaving 19 bases between. Germline V gene data show CDR1 as SGHNT and CDR2 as YENEEA. CDR3: CASRTLTAGTEQFF. In DNA form, the CDR3 reads TGTGCCAGCAGAACCTTAACCGCGGGGACCGAGCAGTTCTTC.

The chain is built from TRBV19 and TRBJ2-1; a possible D gene is TRBD2 (5 bases). Germline CDR1 and CDR2: LNHDA and SQIVND (reference sequence). Trimming stripped 3 bases from V and 5 bases from J, with 11 bases between. The CDR3 extends over 14 amino acids. CDR3 sequence: CASSMSGPHNEQFF. The DNA of the CDR3 is TGTGCCAGTAGTATGAGCGGTCCGCACAATGAGCAGTTCTTC.

The genes are TRBV28 and TRBJ1-2; D gene unclear. CDR1 is MDHEN and CDR2 is SYDVKM in the germline V gene. The V end lost 7 bases, the J end lost 8 bases, and 20 bases lay between the germline ends. This CDR3 has 14 residues. The CDR3 here is CASTPRGPLIGYTF. CDR3 coding DNA: TGTGCCAGCACCCCCCGGGGTCCTTTGATAGGCTACACCTTC.

This clone was detected a few times. The V and J genes are TRBV10-1 and TRBJ2-7, with 11 nucleotides matching TRBD2. The CDR3 is 15 amino acids. With V trimmed by 6 bases and J by 6 bases, 10 bases remained unmatched. In germline, CDR1 is WNHNN, CDR2 SYGVQD (reference sequence). The CDR3 protein is CASRFVSGRACEQYF. Here the CDR3 DNA reads TGCGCCAGCAGGTTCGTTAGCGGGAGGGCCTGCGAGCAGTACTTC.

This sequence joins TRBV9 and TRBJ2-2; D might be TRBD1 (5 bases). CDR3 length equals 13 residues. The V end was cut by 5 bases, the J end by 3 bases, with 8 bases between. Germline V gene lookup returns CDR1 SGDLS and CDR2 YYNGEE. The CDR3 nucleotides read TGTGCCAGCAGAAGCAGGGACACCGGGGAGCTGTTTTTT. Protein sequence: CASRSRDTGELFF.

The chain carries TRBV2 and TRBJ2-5; maybe TRBD1 (5 bases). Trimming shortened V by 8 bases and J by 3 bases, and 13 bases separated the two germline ends. The CDR3 length is 13 residues. Germline CDR1 is SNHLY and CDR2 is FYNNEI. The CDR3 bases are TGTGCCAGCTGCCCAGGGCGGAAAGAGACCCAGTACTTC. Translated, it gives CASCPGRKETQYF.

The genes are TRBV18 and TRBJ1-5; 8 bases are shared with TRBD1. V was clipped by 3 bases and J by 6 bases; unmatched bases: 4. Germline V lookup: CDR1 KGHSH, CDR2 LQKENI. This CDR3 contains 14 residues. The CDR3 DNA sequence: TGTGCCAGCTCACCTGACAGGGGCTCTCAGCCCCAGCATTTT. It specifies CASSPDRGSQPQHF.

This clone was counted only a few times. This sequence joins TRBV30 and TRBJ2-7; D is uncertain. The germline gives CDR1 GTSNPN, CDR2 SVGIG (reference sequence). This CDR3 spans 14 amino acids. Trimming took 1 base from V and 1 from J, leaving 11 bases between them. The CDR3: CAWSALSRSYEQYF. In DNA, the CDR3 is TGTGCCTGGAGTGCCCTAAGCCGATCCTACGAGCAGTACTTC.

The chain is built from TRBV6-1 and TRBJ2-5; the match to TRBD2 covers 10 bases. Trimming cost V 4 bases and J 2 bases; bases outside gene matches: 7. The CDR3 sequence is 16 residues long. Germline V gene sequence: CDR1 MNHNS, CDR2 SASEGT. In DNA, the CDR3 is TGTGCCAGCAGTGGAGCGGGAGGGTCGATACAAGAGACCCAGTACTTC. It specifies CASSGAGGSIQETQYF.

This clone has only one observation. The chain joins TRBV11-3 to TRBJ1-1, with D hard to call. The ends were cut back, 5 bases at V and 12 bases at J, with 22 bases in the middle. The CDR3 has 14 residues. Germline-derived CDR1 and CDR2 are SGHNT and YENEEA. CDR3 nucleotide sequence: TGTGCCAGCAGCCCTAGTGGAAACAACCGGGGAACTTTCTTT. This encodes CASSPSGNNRGTFF.

The rearrangement uses TRBV29-1 and TRBJ1-1; 9 positions agree with TRBD1. Germline values: CDR1 SQVTM, CDR2 ANQGSEA. This CDR3 comprises 15 residues. V was pared by 3 bases and J by 4 bases, with 9 bases of the junction left unmatched. CDR3 loop: CSVDPQGAGGTEAFF. The CDR3 DNA sequence: TGCAGCGTTGACCCACAGGGGGCTGGGGGCACTGAAGCTTTCTTT.

The chain carries TRBV7-9 and TRBJ1-4, with 8 bases aligning to TRBD1. J gave up 14 bases and V 1 base, and 9 bases lay outside the gene matches. The CDR3 spans 14 residues. Germline CDR1 and CDR2: SEHNR and FQNEAQ (reference sequence). CDR3 nucleotides: TGTGCCAGCAGCTTAGTGGGACCAGGACAGGGCCTGTTTTTT. Residues: CASSLVGPGQGLFF.

This clone was detected only once. The genes are TRBV19 and TRBJ1-3; TRBD1 matches at 8 bases. CDR1 and CDR2 (germline): LNHDA, SQIVND (reference sequence). The V gene end was trimmed by 4 bases and the J gene end by 8 bases; junction bases not matched to a gene: 10. This CDR3 spans 15 amino acids. This CDR3 reads CASSRGTGSRDTIYF. DNA of the CDR3: TGTGCCAGTAGTAGGGGGACAGGTAGTCGCGACACCATATATTTT.

The rearrangement uses TRBV24-1 and TRBJ2-3; a possible D gene is TRBD2 (6 bases). Germline-derived CDR1 and CDR2 are KGHDR and SFDVKD. V was shortened by 4 bases and J by 4 bases, with 8 bases between the two germline ends. CDR3 size: 13 residues. The CDR3 loop is CATSEGGSDTQYF. In DNA, the CDR3 is TGTGCCACCAGTGAAGGAGGGTCAGATACGCAGTATTTT.

This clone appeared a single time. The gene calls are TRBV6-1 and TRBJ1-3, with D possibly being TRBD1 (6 bases). Between the trimmed V and J ends, which lost 0 bases and 1 base, there was a span of 10 bases. Looked up from germline, CDR1 is MNHNS and CDR2 is SASEGT. CDR3 length: 16 amino acids. The CDR3 DNA reads TGTGCCAGCAGTGAAGCGGGAGGGGGGTCTGGAAACACCATATATTTT. Protein sequence: CASSEAGGGSGNTIYF.

CDR3 amino acids: CASSPGQDVDTQYF. CDR3 DNA sequence: TGTGCCAGCAGTCCGGGACAGGATGTCGATACGCAGTATTTT. This chain joins TRBV6-4 and TRBJ2-3; 8 nucleotides align to TRBD1. Germline assignment: CDR1 MRHNA and CDR2 SNTAGT. Unmatched junction bases numbered 7, after V lost 5 bases and J lost 6 bases. The CDR3 runs to 14 residues.

The V call is TRBV28, the J call TRBJ1-1; TRBD1 matches 9 bases. J lost 0 bases, V lost 6 bases, and 5 bases had no gene match. Per the germline V gene, CDR1 is MDHEN and CDR2 is SYDVKM. This CDR3 comprises 15 residues. As DNA, the CDR3 is TGTGCCAGCAGGGGGGGGGACAGGGTGAACACTGAAGCTTTCTTT. It yields the protein CASRGGDRVNTEAFF.

This chain uses TRBV24-1 with TRBJ2-2; D is undetermined. There are 16 residues in the CDR3. V lost 1 base and J lost 2, with 10 bases in between. CDR1 KGHDR and CDR2 SFDVKD come from the germline V gene. The CDR3 loop reads CATSDFIGLNTGELFF. The CDR3 DNA follows: TGTGCCACCAGTGATTTCATTGGGCTCAACACCGGGGAGCTGTTTTTT.

This chain joins TRBV29-1 and TRBJ1-4; 7 bases fit TRBD1. The length of the CDR3 is 14 residues. Germline CDR1 reads SQVTM; CDR2 reads ANQGSEA. Germline trimming cut 1 base from V and 4 bases from J; bases unmatched to any gene: 3. This CDR3 reads CSVEVGQRNEKLFF. For the CDR3, the DNA is TGCAGCGTTGAAGTGGGACAGCGTAATGAAAAACTGTTTTTT.